The 30 T cell receptor beta chains given below trace back to one sample, sequenced in a study of blood T cell repertoires in COVID-19. Profiling relied on immunoSEQ multiplex PCR, and the TCRdb table lists in-frame clones only, not all of them. The repertoire holds fewer than 150,000 clones, with roughly 80% as singletons. Sequencing was done on a sample of peripheral blood. The origin of the receptors is a man aged 45-65 years with acute or convalescent COVID-19.

The chain joins TRBV6-4 to TRBJ2-7, with 13 positions matching TRBD2. CDR1 is MRHNA, CDR2 SNTAGT, per germline. The CDR3 has 16 amino acids. J lost 4 bases, V lost 7 bases, and 10 bases had no gene match. The CDR3 bases are TGTGCCAGCAACGTCACTAGCGGGGGGGTACAGTACGAGCAGTACGTC. It is translated as CASNVTSGGVQYEQYV.

The J gene is TRBJ1-6, the V gene TRBV3-1 (or the pseudogene TRBV3-2); D not resolved. Germline V gives CDR1 LGHDT, CDR2 YNNKEL (reference sequence). The CDR3 spans 14 residues. V lost 4 bases to trimming and J lost 9 bases, with 13 bases between them. The CDR3 is CASSLLLTGSPLHF. CDR3 in DNA: TGTGCCAGCAGCCTACTGCTTACGGGTTCACCCCTCCACTTT.

A single count supports this clone. The chain combines TRBV24-1 with TRBJ2-2, with TRBD1 matching 10 bases. Germline V gives CDR1 KGHDR, CDR2 SFDVKD. After removal of 4 bases from V and 4 bases from J, the junction contained 5 bases not matched to a gene. The CDR3 has 16 amino acids. The CDR3, as DNA: TGTGCCACCAGTGACCCGGGACAGGGGAGCACCGGGGAGCTGTTTTTT. Protein: CATSDPGQGSTGELFF.

V usage is TRBV30 and J usage is TRBJ2-5; D gene uncertain. V dropped 1 base and J dropped 1 base, with 10 bases sitting between them. Germline V gives CDR1 GTSNPN, CDR2 SVGIG (reference sequence). The CDR3 has 14 residues. CDR3 sequence: CAWSGPLLQETQYF. The CDR3 DNA reads as TGTGCCTGGAGTGGTCCCCTCCTCCAAGAGACCCAGTACTTC.

The chain is built from TRBV19 and TRBJ1-1; a weak D match, TRBD1 (6 bases). CDR3 size: 15 residues. Germline CDR1 and CDR2: LNHDA and SQIVND (reference sequence). V gave up 3 bases and J gave up 5 bases, with 16 bases separating them. The CDR3 DNA follows: TGTGCCAGTAGTATTCTCGGGGTAGGACAGACTGAAGCTTTCTTT. Protein product: CASSILGVGQTEAFF.

This clone was recorded a few times. The chain employs TRBV6-5 and TRBJ2-4; D is possibly TRBD1 (6 bases). V shed 6 bases and J shed 8 bases, with 14 bases lying between them. The CDR3 sequence is 13 residues long. The germline V gene has CDR1 MNHEY and CDR2 SVGAGI. The CDR3 spells CASRRTVGDIQYF. The CDR3 DNA reads TGTGCCAGCAGAAGGACAGTGGGGGACATTCAGTACTTC.

V usage is TRBV7-9 and J usage is TRBJ2-7, with TRBD1 matching 7 bases. CDR3 length: 16 residues. Per the germline V gene, CDR1 is SEHNR and CDR2 is FQNEAQ (reference sequence). J gave up 0 bases and V 4 bases, and 9 bases lay outside the gene matches. In nucleotides, the CDR3 is TGTGCCAGCAGCTCATATCGGGACAGAACCTCCTACGAGCAGTACTTC. The encoded protein is CASSSYRDRTSYEQYF.

The rearrangement uses TRBV9 and TRBJ2-3; 13 bases match TRBD2. Germline V gene lookup returns CDR1 SGDLS and CDR2 YYNGEE. This CDR3 is 14 amino acids long. Germline trimming cut 2 bases from V and 10 bases from J; bases unmatched to any gene: 4. CDR3 sequence reads: CASSVGLAGDPQYF. For the CDR3, the DNA is TGTGCCAGCAGCGTTGGACTAGCGGGGGATCCGCAGTATTTT.

This clone appeared a few times. V and J are TRBV19 and TRBJ1-4, with 8 nucleotides matching TRBD1. Germline trimming cut 7 bases from V and 8 bases from J; bases unmatched to any gene: 6. The CDR3 totals 13 residues. CDR1 is LNHDA, CDR2 SQIVND, per germline (reference sequence). DNA for the CDR3: TGTGCCAGTACCAGGGGGCTGGGGGAAAAACTGTTTTTT. It is translated as CASTRGLGEKLFF.

A few counts support this clone. The J gene is TRBJ2-3, the V gene TRBV5-1, with 8 bases aligning to TRBD2. The CDR3 consists of 13 residues. Trimming at V came to 5 bases and at J to 8 bases, leaving 7 bases not matched to a gene. CDR1 is SGHRS, CDR2 YFSETQ, per germline. The CDR3 loop reads CASRPGGTGTQYF. DNA of the CDR3: TGCGCCAGCAGACCGGGGGGGACGGGTACGCAGTATTTT. The complete variable domain, with remaining parts taken from reference TRBV5-1 and TRBJ2-3, reads KAGVTQTPRYLIKTRGQQVTLSCSPISGHRSVSWYQQTPGQGLQFLFEYFSETQRNKGNFPGRFSGRQFSNSRSEMNVSTLELGDSALYLCASRPGGTGTQYFGPGTRLTVL.

J is TRBJ1-4 and V is TRBV19, with D possibly matching TRBD1 (5 bases). This CDR3 spans 15 amino acids. V lost 6 bases, J lost 8 bases, and 19 bases lay in between. Germline V gene sequence: CDR1 LNHDA, CDR2 SQIVND (reference sequence). This CDR3 reads CASSPGAAAKEKLFF. CDR3 coding DNA: TGTGCCAGTAGCCCTGGGGCAGCCGCCAAGGAAAAACTGTTTTTT.

This clone was recorded a few times. The rearrangement joins TRBV6-5 to TRBJ1-1; 7 nucleotides align to TRBD1. Germline-derived CDR1 and CDR2 are MNHEY and SVGAGI. The CDR3 contains 13 residues. J gave up 5 bases and V 6 bases, and 6 bases lay outside the gene matches. CDR3 in amino acids: CASSKIRGTEAFF. DNA of the CDR3: TGTGCCAGCAGCAAAATCAGGGGGACTGAAGCTTTCTTT.

The chain employs TRBV7-2 and TRBJ2-7; 8 positions agree with TRBD2. Trimming took 6 bases from V and 2 from J; bases not matched to a gene: 3. Germline loops: CDR1 SGHTA, CDR2 FQGNSA. The CDR3 runs 13 residues. The CDR3: CASRLAAPYEQYF. CDR3 nucleotides: TGTGCCAGCAGACTAGCGGCTCCCTACGAGCAGTACTTC.

The chain joins TRBV11-2 to TRBJ2-1, with TRBD2 identical over 11 bases. The CDR3 has 19 amino acids. Germline CDR1 and CDR2: SGHAT and FQNNGV. Losses at the gene ends were 1 base for V and 2 bases for J; bases not matched to a gene: 10. The CDR3 here is CASSLALSRLAGTYNEQFF. The CDR3 DNA reads as TGTGCCAGCAGCTTAGCTCTATCCCGACTAGCGGGGACCTACAATGAGCAGTTCTTC.

This clone was seen only a few times. The chain couples TRBV6-1 to TRBJ2-6, with 10 positions matching TRBD1. V was clipped by 4 bases and J by 0 bases; unmatched bases: 6. Germline values: CDR1 MNHNS, CDR2 SASEGT. The CDR3 has 18 residues. CDR3 DNA: TGTGCCAGCAGTGTGCGGGACAGGGGACCCTCTGGGGCCAACGTCCTGACTTTC. Protein: CASSVRDRGPSGANVLTF.

This clone was recorded a few times. V and J are TRBV7-6 and TRBJ1-4; D gene ambiguous. Germline CDR1 SGHVS, CDR2 FNYEAQ. Trimming took 2 bases from V and 8 from J, leaving 18 bases between them. The CDR3 consists of 16 residues. This chain's CDR3 is CASSLSVRGTNEKLFF. CDR3 DNA: TGTGCCAGCAGCTTATCCGTTCGGGGAACGAACGAAAAACTGTTTTTT.

This chain uses TRBV10-3 with TRBJ1-1; 7 nucleotides match TRBD1. This CDR3 spans 13 amino acids. Per the germline V gene, CDR1 is ENHRY and CDR2 is SYGVKD. J was trimmed by 3 bases and V by 6 bases; bases with no gene match: 4. The chain's CDR3 is CAISETGDTEAFF. The CDR3 nucleotides are TGTGCCATCAGCGAAACAGGGGACACTGAAGCTTTCTTT.

V usage is TRBV24-1 and J usage is TRBJ1-5, with D possibly TRBD1 on 5 matching bases. Looked up from germline, CDR1 is KGHDR and CDR2 is SFDVKD. Trimming stripped 2 bases from V and 0 bases from J, with 10 bases between. The CDR3 sequence is 16 residues long. CDR3 coding DNA: TGTGCCACCAGTGATTCGGACGGACATAGCAATCAGCCCCAGCATTTT. This gives the protein CATSDSDGHSNQPQHF.

The chain is built from TRBV29-1 and TRBJ1-4; TRBD1 aligns across 9 bases. With 6 bases clipped from V and 7 bases from J, the junction kept 6 bases outside the gene matches. The CDR3 loop spans 13 amino acids. Germline V lookup: CDR1 SQVTM, CDR2 ANQGSEA. CDR3 region: CSVPGQGSEKLFF. CDR3 in DNA: TGCAGCGTCCCGGGACAGGGTTCTGAAAAACTGTTTTTT.

This chain uses TRBV3-1 (or the pseudogene TRBV3-2) with TRBJ1-1, with D uncertain. CDR3 length: 16 residues. The germline V and J ends were trimmed by 4 bases and 1 base, with 16 bases remaining between them. From germline, CDR1 is LGHDT and CDR2 YNNKEL (reference sequence). CDR3 bases: TGTGCCAGCAGCCCGCTTTCGAGGGTCGGGAACACTGAAGCTTTCTTT. Protein sequence: CASSPLSRVGNTEAFF.

This clone appeared a few times. The V gene is TRBV7-3, the J gene TRBJ1-1; weak D call: TRBD1 (6 bases). The germline V and J ends were trimmed by 2 bases and 4 bases, with 8 bases remaining between them. The CDR3 runs to 13 residues. Germline CDR1 and CDR2: SGHTA and FQGTGA. CDR3 nucleotide sequence: TGTGCCAGCAGCTTACAGGGGAGCACTGAAGCTTTCTTT. It encodes CASSLQGSTEAFF.

V usage is TRBV5-4 and J usage is TRBJ1-1; TRBD1 aligns across 8 bases. The CDR3 runs to 16 residues. Germline-derived CDR1 and CDR2 are SGHNT and YYREEE (reference sequence). After removal of 0 bases from V and 5 bases from J, the junction contained 9 bases not matched to a gene. The CDR3 DNA reads TGTGCCAGCAGCTTGGGACAGGGGTCGTTAGGGACTGAAGCTTTCTTT. Translation: CASSLGQGSLGTEAFF.

V usage is TRBV6-6 and J usage is TRBJ1-3; TRBD1 is a possible D gene (5 bases). This CDR3 is built from 16 residues. CDR1 is MNHNY and CDR2 is SVGAGI in the germline V gene (reference sequence). V was pared by 2 bases and J by 2 bases, with 13 bases between. CDR3 bases: TGTGCCAGCAGTTACGGGTTTCAGGGTCCTGGAAACACCATATATTTT. It translates to CASSYGFQGPGNTIYF.

This rearrangement joins TRBV5-6 to TRBJ2-7; no clear D. The CDR3 loop spans 13 amino acids. Trimming shortened V by 0 bases and J by 6 bases, and 10 bases separated the two germline ends. The germline V gene has CDR1 SGHDT and CDR2 YYEEEE. Here the CDR3 reads CASSLVGQLEQYV. CDR3 nucleotides: TGTGCCAGCAGCTTGGTTGGGCAGCTCGAGCAGTACGTC.

The chain is built from TRBV19 and TRBJ1-2; TRBD1 matches at 11 bases. The V and J ends lost 5 bases and 4 bases, in that order; junction bases with no gene match: 3. Germline CDR1 is LNHDA and CDR2 is SQIVND (reference sequence). This CDR3 has 14 residues. The DNA of the CDR3 is TGTGCCAGTAGTGGACAGGGGGCCCTCTATGGCTACACCTTC. Protein: CASSGQGALYGYTF.

The genes are TRBV5-1 and TRBJ2-3; D possibly corresponds to TRBD2 (5 bases). Germline-derived CDR1 and CDR2 are SGHRS and YFSETQ. This CDR3 has 16 amino acids. V was trimmed by 0 bases and J by 3 bases, leaving 14 bases between them. The CDR3 protein is CASSLVRVEGTDTQYF. The CDR3 DNA is TGCGCCAGCAGCTTGGTTCGGGTCGAGGGTACAGATACGCAGTATTTT.

The chain carries TRBV28 and TRBJ1-2; TRBD1 aligns across 9 bases. CDR1 is MDHEN, CDR2 SYDVKM, per germline. The V segment lost 7 bases and the J segment 8 bases; nucleotides outside the gene matches: 14. The CDR3 length is 15 residues. The CDR3: CASTLRGQGAGGYTF. Written as DNA, the CDR3 is TGTGCCAGCACCCTAAGGGGACAGGGCGCAGGGGGCTACACCTTC.

The chain has TRBV29-1 and TRBJ1-2; 7 bases are shared with TRBD1. Germline-derived CDR1 and CDR2 are SQVTM and ANQGSEA. CDR3 length equals 13 residues. The V gene end was trimmed by 6 bases and the J gene end by 2 bases; junction bases not matched to a gene: 6. CDR3 in amino acids: CSVPVTGNYGYTF. DNA for the CDR3: TGCAGCGTCCCCGTGACAGGGAACTATGGCTACACCTTC.

This clone was observed a handful of times. This rearrangement joins TRBV24-1 to TRBJ1-2; 7 bases match TRBD1. With 4 bases clipped from V and 7 bases from J, the junction kept 8 bases outside the gene matches. This CDR3 is 14 amino acids long. Germline V gives CDR1 KGHDR, CDR2 SFDVKD. CDR3 nucleotide sequence: TGTGCCACCAGTGACGTAACAGGGGCTAGTGGCTACACCTTC. It specifies CATSDVTGASGYTF.

The chain links TRBV5-1 to TRBJ1-2; a weak D match, TRBD1 (6 bases). Trimming removed 1 base from V and 4 bases from J, with 14 bases in between. CDR1 is SGHRS and CDR2 is YFSETQ in the germline V gene. CDR3 length: 15 residues. CDR3 loop: CASSLTGGQGYGYTF. The CDR3 nucleotides read TGCGCCAGCAGCTTGACCGGGGGGCAGGGCTATGGCTACACCTTC. Drawing the rest from reference TRBV5-1 and TRBJ1-2, the complete variable domain is KAGVTQTPRYLIKTRGQQVTLSCSPISGHRSVSWYQQTPGQGLQFLFEYFSETQRNKGNFPGRFSGRQFSNSRSEMNVSTLELGDSALYLCASSLTGGQGYGYTFGSGTRLTVV.